What follows are 5 T cell receptor beta chains derived from one specimen sequenced in a study of blood T cells in healthy people across ages. Combining a sample-barcoded 5' primer with a J-beta primer mix, a second PCR ran for 7 to 11 cycles. TCRdb analysed the 5' RACE reads with MiXCR anew, one entry per CDR3 protein. Altogether roughly 730,000 distinct CDR3 sequences are present, roughly three fifths being singletons, with the ten largest covering 25% to 30%. The source material was blood. The receptors shown here come from a middle-aged man in good health.

This clonotype was counted a single time. A much larger clonotype is one base distant, so this may be a read error. CDR3: CASSEALNPYEQFF. The CDR3 nucleotides read TGTGCCAGCAGTGAGGCACTAAACCCCTACGAGCAGTTCTTC. J is TRBJ2-1 and V is TRBV28; D is unclear. Per germline, CDR1 MDHEN and CDR2 SYDVKM. This CDR3 contains 14 residues. The V end lost 5 bases, the J end lost 10 bases, and 18 bases lay between the germline ends. Full variable domain (missing parts from reference TRBV28 and TRBJ2-1): DVKVTQSSRYLVKRTGEKVFLECVQDMDHENMFWYRQDPGLGLRLIYFSYDVKMKEKGDIPEGYSVSREKKERFSLILESASTNQTSMYLCASSEALNPYEQFFGPGTRLTVL.

The CDR3 spells CASSVQGSGANVLTF. The DNA for the CDR3 is TGTGCCAGCAGTGTACAGGGCTCTGGGGCCAACGTCCTGACTTTC. The rearrangement links TRBV6-5 to TRBJ2-6; weak D call: TRBD1 (6 bases). With 5 bases removed from V and 0 bases from J, the gap between germline ends came to 8 bases. Germline V gene sequence: CDR1 MNHEY, CDR2 SVGAGI. The CDR3 is made up of 15 amino acids.

The chain has TRBV3-1 and TRBJ2-1; the D gene is possibly TRBD1 (6 bases). From germline, CDR1 is LGHDT and CDR2 YNNKEL (reference sequence). CDR3 length: 14 residues. V dropped 4 bases and J dropped 5 bases, with 12 bases sitting between them. The CDR3 nucleotides read TGTGCCAGCAGCCTGTCGGGACAAGACAATGAGCAGTTCTTC. It yields the protein CASSLSGQDNEQFF.

The rearrangement joins TRBV20-1 to TRBJ2-3; D not certain. The germline V gene has CDR1 DFQATT and CDR2 SNEGSKA (reference sequence). Trimming pared 5 bases from V and 1 base from J, leaving 16 bases between. The CDR3 is 15 amino acids. The DNA of the CDR3 is TGCAGTGCTGGGTCCCGGCATGTCGGCACAGATACGCAGTATTTT. As protein: CSAGSRHVGTDTQYF.

The V and J genes are TRBV9 and TRBJ1-2; 7 nucleotides line up with TRBD1. The junction had 11 bases not matched to a gene; V was cut back by 0 bases and J by 3 bases. The germline V gene encodes CDR1 SGDLS and CDR2 YYNGEE. The CDR3 covers 17 residues. The DNA for the CDR3 is TGTGCCAGCAGCGTAGCTAGTACATGGGGACAGTACTATGGCTACACCTTC. This gives the protein CASSVASTWGQYYGYTF.